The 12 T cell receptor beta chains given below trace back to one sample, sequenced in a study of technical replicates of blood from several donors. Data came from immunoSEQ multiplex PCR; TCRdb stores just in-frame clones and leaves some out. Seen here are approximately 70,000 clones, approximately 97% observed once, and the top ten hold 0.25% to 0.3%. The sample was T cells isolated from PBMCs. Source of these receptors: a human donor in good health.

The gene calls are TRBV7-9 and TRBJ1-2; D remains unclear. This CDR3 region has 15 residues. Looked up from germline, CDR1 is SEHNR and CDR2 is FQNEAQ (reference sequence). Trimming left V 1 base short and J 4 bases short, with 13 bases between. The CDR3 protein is CASSLVQRQFYGYTF. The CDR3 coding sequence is TGTGCCAGCAGCTTAGTTCAGCGGCAGTTCTATGGCTACACCTTC.

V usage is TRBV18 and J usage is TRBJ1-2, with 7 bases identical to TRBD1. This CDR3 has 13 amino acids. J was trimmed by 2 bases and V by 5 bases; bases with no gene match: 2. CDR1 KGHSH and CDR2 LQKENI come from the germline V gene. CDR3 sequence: CASSTGANYGYTF. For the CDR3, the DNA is TGTGCCAGCTCAACAGGGGCGAACTATGGCTACACCTTC.

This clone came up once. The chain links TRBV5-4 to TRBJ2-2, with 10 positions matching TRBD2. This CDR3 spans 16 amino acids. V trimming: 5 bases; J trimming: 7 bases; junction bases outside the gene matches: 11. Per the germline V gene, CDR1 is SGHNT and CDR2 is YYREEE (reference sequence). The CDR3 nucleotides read TGTGCCAGCAGAGGGGGGGCTAGCGGGAGAAACGGGGAGCTGTTTTTT. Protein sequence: CASRGGASGRNGELFF.

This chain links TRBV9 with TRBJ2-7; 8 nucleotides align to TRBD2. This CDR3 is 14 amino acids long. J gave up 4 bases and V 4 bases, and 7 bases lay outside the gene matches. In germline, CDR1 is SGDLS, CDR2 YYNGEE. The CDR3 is CASSPQGGRYEQYF. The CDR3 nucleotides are TGTGCCAGCAGCCCCCAGGGCGGGAGGTACGAGCAGTACTTC.

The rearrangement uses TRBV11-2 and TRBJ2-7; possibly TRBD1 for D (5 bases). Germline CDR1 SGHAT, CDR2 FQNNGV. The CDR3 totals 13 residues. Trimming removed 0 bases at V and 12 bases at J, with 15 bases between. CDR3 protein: CASSLEPQGITYF. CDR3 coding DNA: TGTGCCAGCAGCTTAGAGCCCCAGGGCATTACGTACTTC.

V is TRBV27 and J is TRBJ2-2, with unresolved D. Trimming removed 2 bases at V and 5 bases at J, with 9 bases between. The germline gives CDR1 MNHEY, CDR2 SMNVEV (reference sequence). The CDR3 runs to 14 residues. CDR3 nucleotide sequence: TGTGCCAGCAGTTTAAGTCGGTGGACCGGGGAGCTGTTTTTT. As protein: CASSLSRWTGELFF.

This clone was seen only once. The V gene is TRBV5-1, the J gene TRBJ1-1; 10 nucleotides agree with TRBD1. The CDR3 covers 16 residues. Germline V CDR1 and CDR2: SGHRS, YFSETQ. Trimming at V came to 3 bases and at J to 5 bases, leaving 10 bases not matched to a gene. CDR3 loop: CASSSQTGGAGTEAFF. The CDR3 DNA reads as TGCGCCAGCAGCTCCCAGACAGGGGGCGCAGGGACTGAAGCTTTCTTT. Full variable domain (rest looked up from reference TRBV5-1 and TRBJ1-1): KAGVTQTPRYLIKTRGQQVTLSCSPISGHRSVSWYQQTPGQGLQFLFEYFSETQRNKGNFPGRFSGRQFSNSRSEMNVSTLELGDSALYLCASSSQTGGAGTEAFFGQGTRLTVV.

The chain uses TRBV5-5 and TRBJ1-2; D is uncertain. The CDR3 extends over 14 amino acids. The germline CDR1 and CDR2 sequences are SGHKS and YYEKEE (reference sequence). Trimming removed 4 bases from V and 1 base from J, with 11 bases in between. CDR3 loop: CASSLRVHNYGYTF. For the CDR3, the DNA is TGTGCCAGCAGCCTCCGGGTCCATAACTATGGCTACACCTTC.

The CDR3 sequence is CASSYLQDTDTQYF. The CDR3 bases are TGTGCCAGCAGTTACCTACAGGACACAGATACGCAGTATTTT. The chain couples TRBV6-5 to TRBJ2-3, with D perhaps TRBD1 (5 bases). V was clipped by 2 bases and J by 2 bases, with 8 bases between them. Germline CDR1 reads MNHEY; CDR2 reads SVGAGI. This CDR3 is 14 amino acids long.

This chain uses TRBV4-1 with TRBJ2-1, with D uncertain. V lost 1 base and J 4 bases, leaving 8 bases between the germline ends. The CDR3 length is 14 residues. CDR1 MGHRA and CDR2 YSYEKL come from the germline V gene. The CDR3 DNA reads TGCGCCAGCAGCCAAGTCTTGCGGTACAATGAGCAGTTCTTC. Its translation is CASSQVLRYNEQFF.

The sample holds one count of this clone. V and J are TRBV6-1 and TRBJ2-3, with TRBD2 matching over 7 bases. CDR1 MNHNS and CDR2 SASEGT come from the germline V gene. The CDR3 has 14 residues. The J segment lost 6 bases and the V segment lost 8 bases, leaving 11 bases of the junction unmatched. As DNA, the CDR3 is TGTGCCAGCTATGAAGCGGGATGGGAGGATACGCAGTATTTT. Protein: CASYEAGWEDTQYF.

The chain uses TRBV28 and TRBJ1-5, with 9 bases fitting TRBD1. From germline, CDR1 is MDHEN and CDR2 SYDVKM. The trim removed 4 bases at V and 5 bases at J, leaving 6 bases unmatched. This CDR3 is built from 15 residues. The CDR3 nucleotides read TGTGCCAGCAGTTCACAGGACAGGGGAGATCAGCCCCAGCATTTT. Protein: CASSSQDRGDQPQHF.